The sequence of this TCR beta chain was determined in a study of CD8 T cells in ankylosing spondylitis. There are many counts of this clonotype. As yet, its antigen is unknown. TCRdb ran MiXCR on the 5' RACE reads and lists one entry per CDR3 protein. The repertoire holds about 500,000 distinct CDR3 sequences, with roughly 5% as singletons. V shed 1 base and J shed 5 bases, with 12 bases lying between them. Germline CDR1 LNHNV, CDR2 YYDKDF (reference sequence). The CDR3 runs 14 residues. General study results and limits: There was a TCR beta motif, made of several highly homologous variants, that appeared characteristic of ankylosing spondylitis blood. In reactive arthritis synovial fluid and blood, some motif variants had been reported before.

This TCR came from a male donor with ankylosing spondylitis. Sequences were obtained from blood, either unsorted or a sorted T cell fraction (not recorded which). This sequence joins TRBV15 and TRBJ2-7; D may be TRBD2 (6 bases). CDR3 nucleotide sequence: TGTGCCACCAGCAGAGTAGCGGCAAACGACGAGCAGTACTTC. Translated, it gives CATSRVAANDEQYF.